The sequence of this T cell receptor (beta chain) was determined in a study of T-cell memory formation after mild COVID-19 (dated by TCRdb to the early 2020s). As for the study more broadly: TCR sequence clusters from the two donors were found to be largely donor specific. Longitudinal TCRalpha and TCRbeta repertoire sequencing tracked T-cell clones expanding and contracting after mild COVID-19 in a couple of donors. The cohort was made up of two young adult volunteers, one female and one male, who were previously healthy. What the work shows at the level of the full study, not this receptor alone: Some responding clones were detected in pre-infection memory, suggesting pre-existing cross-reactive memory T cells joined the SARS-CoV-2 response. Only two mild cases were covered by the study, and larger cohorts that include severe cases with pre-infection samples were considered necessary. Contracting CD4+ clones were found mainly in CM and EM memory subsets, while CD8+ clones were enriched in EMRA. The second-wave clones that peaked on day 37 were not confirmed to be SARS-CoV-2 specific. Clones that contracted from day 15 to 85 showed balanced CD4/CD8 phenotypes, whereas a second wave of clones that expanded from day 15 to 37 leaned towards CD4+.

As concerns this clonotype: Which antigen it targets is not known. No base qualities exist here, and no much larger clone lies one base off it.

Ficoll-Paque density gradient centrifugation was used to isolate PBMCs. The sequencer was an Illumina NovaSeq 6000. TCRalpha and TCRbeta cDNA libraries were built by 5'RACE with constant-segment primers, adding sample barcodes and unique molecular identifiers. Trizol reagent was used to extract RNA from every sample. Libraries were amplified in two PCR steps, with a second sample barcode and Illumina TruSeq adapters added in the second step. Libraries were sequenced on an Illumina NovaSeq with 2 x 150 bp paired-end reads. The authors' analysis ran thus. Reads were demultiplexed and collapsed into UMI-guided consensus sequences with migec v1.2.7. Using mixcr v2.1.11, the UMI consensuses were aligned to TRA and TRB V and J templates and assembled into clonotypes. A clonotype was counted as expanded or contracted only when both edgeR and NoisET called the clonotype significant, with the noise models trained on biological replicates. For edgeR calls, the thresholds were a false discovery rate-adjusted p below 0.01 and a log2 fold-change of 1. As an exploratory analysis of dynamics, max-normalized trajectories of the 1000 most abundant clonotypes were examined with PCA combined with hierarchical clustering. Separately sequenced CD4+ and CD8+ repertoires were used to assign a CD4 or CD8 phenotype to each responding clone. The public reads were run again by TCRdb, first through fastp at Q25 and then through MiXCR, and only productive beta chains were kept. Here each entry gathers all rows of one CDR3 protein and keeps the most common genes and DNA. For this entry, the V and J calls and clone size follow TCRdb and not the study's own pipeline. The sample contains roughly 250,000 distinct CDR3 sequences, over 15% of them found a single time. Around a fifth of the sample is in the top ten clones.

The germline V end is reduced by 0 bases and the J end by 12 bases; junction bases left unmatched: 5. Spanning cysteine to phenylalanine, the CDR3 consists of 13 amino acids. The kept DNA is CDR3 alone, 39 bases in frame from the first base. Taken from the germline V gene, the CDR1 and CDR2 loops are MGHRA and YSYEKL. The clonotype was recovered from a man between 18 and 29 years old who had mild COVID-19 (a few samples of this study predate the infection). The sample titles of this study are shuffled in the database, so cell type and time point are left out; the donor was told from shared clones. The specimen sequenced was PBMCs or a T cell subset sorted from them (not recorded which). The rearrangement combines TRBV4-1 with TRBJ1-1, and 9 bases in between align with TRBD1. Read as DNA, the sequence is TGCGCCAGCAGCCAAGATAGGGACAGGGCGCCTTTCTTT. This gives the protein CASSQDRDRAPFF.